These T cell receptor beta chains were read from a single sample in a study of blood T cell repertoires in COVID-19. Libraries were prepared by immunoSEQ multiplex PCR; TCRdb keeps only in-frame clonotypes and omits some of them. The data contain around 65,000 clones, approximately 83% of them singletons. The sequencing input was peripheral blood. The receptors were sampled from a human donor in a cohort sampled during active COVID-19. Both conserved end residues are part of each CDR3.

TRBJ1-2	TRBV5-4	CASSLAGGANGYTF
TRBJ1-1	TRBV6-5	CASSRDRGTEAFF
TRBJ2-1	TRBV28	CASSLGSVSDEQFF
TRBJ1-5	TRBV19	CASNPRGNQPQHF
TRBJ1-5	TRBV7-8	CASSGGRDNQPQHF
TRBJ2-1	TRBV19	CASSMRREGLNEQFF
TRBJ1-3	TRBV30	CAWSRLVSGNTIYF
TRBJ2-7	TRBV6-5	CASSSGGISYEQYF
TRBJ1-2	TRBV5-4	CASSVDRNFYGYTF
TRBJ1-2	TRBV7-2	CASSLQGAVYGYTF
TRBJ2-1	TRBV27	CASRPLEGTMNEQFF
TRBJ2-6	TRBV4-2	CASSQDGTAGANVLTF
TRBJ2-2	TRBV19	CASSPGQGTAGELFF
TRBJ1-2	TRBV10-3	CAISETGTTNYGYTF
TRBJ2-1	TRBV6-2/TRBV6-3	CASSYSPSGRLNEQFF
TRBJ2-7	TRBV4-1	CASSQYIAGTVSYEQYF
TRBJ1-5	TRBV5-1	CASSVSGTEYQPQHF
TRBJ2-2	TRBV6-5	CASKVQGANTGELFF
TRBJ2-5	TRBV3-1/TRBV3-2	CASSSGTRGGQETQYF
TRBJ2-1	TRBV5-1	CASSGQGAGSYNEQFF
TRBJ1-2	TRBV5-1	CASSLWTGGDGYTF
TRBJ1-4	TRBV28	CASSVLTGGREKLFF